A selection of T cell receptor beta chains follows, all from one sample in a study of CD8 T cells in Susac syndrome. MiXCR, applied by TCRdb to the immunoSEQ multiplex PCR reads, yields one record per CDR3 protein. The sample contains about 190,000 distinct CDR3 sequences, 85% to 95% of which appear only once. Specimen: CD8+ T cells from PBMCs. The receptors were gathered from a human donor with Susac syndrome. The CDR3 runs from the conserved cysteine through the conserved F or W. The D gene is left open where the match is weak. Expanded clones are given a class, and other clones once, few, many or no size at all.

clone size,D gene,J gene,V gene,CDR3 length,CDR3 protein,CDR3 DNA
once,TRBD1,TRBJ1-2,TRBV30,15,CAWSVLGRGRFGYTF,TGTGCCTGGAGTGTACTGGGCAGGGGGCGATTTGGCTACACCTTC
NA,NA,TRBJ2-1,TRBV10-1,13,CASSETIYNEQFF,TGCGCCAGCAGTGAGACCATATACAATGAGCAGTTCTTC
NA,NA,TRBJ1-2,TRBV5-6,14,CASSSEQGIHGYTF,TGTGCCAGCAGCTCGGAACAGGGAATTCATGGCTACACCTTC
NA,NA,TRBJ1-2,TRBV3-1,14,CASSQEETNYGYTF,TGTGCCAGCAGCCAAGAGGAAACTAACTATGGCTACACCTTC
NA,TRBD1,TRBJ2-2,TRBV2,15,CASTRDRGYTGELFF,TGTGCCAGCACTCGGGACAGGGGCTACACCGGGGAGCTGTTTTTT
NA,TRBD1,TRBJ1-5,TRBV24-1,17,CATSDGGTGGSNQPQHF,TGTGCCACCAGTGATGGAGGGACAGGGGGTAGCAATCAGCCCCAGCATTTT
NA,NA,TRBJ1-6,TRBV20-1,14,CSARVIQGNSPLHF,TGCAGTGCTAGAGTCATCCAAGGGAATTCACCCCTCCACTTT
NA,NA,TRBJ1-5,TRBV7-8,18,CASSLEAPGSYSNQPQHF,TGTGCCAGCAGCTTAGAGGCGCCGGGGTCCTATAGCAATCAGCCCCAGCATTTT
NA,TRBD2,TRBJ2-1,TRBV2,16,CASKLYLAGAQNEQFF,TGTGCCAGCAAGCTTTATTTAGCGGGGGCCCAAAATGAGCAGTTCTTC
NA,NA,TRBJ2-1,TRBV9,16,CASSVDSGSSYNEQFF,TGTGCCAGCAGCGTCGACTCGGGGAGCTCCTACAATGAGCAGTTCTTC
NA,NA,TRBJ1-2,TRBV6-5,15,CASSYTGGLNYGYTF,TGTGCCAGCAGTTACACCGGGGGGCTTAACTATGGCTACACCTTC
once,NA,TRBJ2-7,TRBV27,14,CASSYGTAPGEQYF,TGTGCCAGCAGTTACGGGACTGCTCCTGGCGAGCAGTACTTC
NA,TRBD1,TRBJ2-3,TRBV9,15,CASSGDRVPTDTQYF,TGTGCCAGCAGCGGGGACAGGGTCCCCACAGATACGCAGTATTTT
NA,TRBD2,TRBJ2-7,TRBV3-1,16,CASSPPLAGGKYEQYF,TGTGCCAGCAGCCCCCCTTTGGCGGGGGGGAAATACGAGCAGTACTTC
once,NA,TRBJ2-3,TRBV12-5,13,CASGNRVSDTQYF,TGTGCTAGTGGAAACAGGGTCTCAGATACGCAGTATTTT
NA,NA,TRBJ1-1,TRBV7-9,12,CASSLGITEAFF,TGTGCCAGCAGCTTAGGAATCACTGAAGCTTTCTTT
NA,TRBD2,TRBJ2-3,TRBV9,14,CASSEAGGKDTQYF,TGTGCCAGCAGCGAAGCGGGGGGGAAAGATACGCAGTATTTT
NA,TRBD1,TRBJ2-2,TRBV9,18,CASSFGQGKGWNTGELFF,TGTGCCAGCAGCTTTGGACAGGGAAAAGGATGGAACACCGGGGAGCTGTTTTTT
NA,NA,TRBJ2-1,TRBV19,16,CASSISGPGSTNEQFF,TGTGCCAGTAGTATTTCCGGGCCTGGCTCTACGAATGAGCAGTTCTTC
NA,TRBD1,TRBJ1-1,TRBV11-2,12,CASSLPGTDAFF,TGTGCCAGCAGCTTACCCGGGACAGATGCTTTCTTT
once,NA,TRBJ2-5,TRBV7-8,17,CASSLVAIGGFQETQYF,TGTGCCAGCAGCTTAGTAGCGATTGGGGGCTTCCAAGAGACCCAGTACTTC
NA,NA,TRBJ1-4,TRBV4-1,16,CASSQNGPGSYEKLFF,TGCGCCAGCAGCCAAAACGGTCCAGGGTCCTATGAAAAACTGTTTTTT
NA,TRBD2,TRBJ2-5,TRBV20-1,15,CSARPAGGPRETQYF,TGCAGTGCTAGACCAGCGGGGGGCCCCCGAGAGACCCAGTACTTC
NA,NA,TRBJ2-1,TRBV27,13,CASSLFGNNEQFF,TGTGCCAGCAGTTTATTTGGTAACAATGAGCAGTTCTTC
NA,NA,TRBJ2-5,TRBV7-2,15,CASSRVILVRETQYF,TGTGCCAGCAGCCGCGTGATCTTAGTCAGAGAGACCCAGTACTTC
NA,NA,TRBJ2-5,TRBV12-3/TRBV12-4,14,CASSLAEGGETQYF,TGTGCCAGCAGTTTAGCGGAGGGAGGAGAGACCCAGTACTTC
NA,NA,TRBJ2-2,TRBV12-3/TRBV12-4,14,CASSLSGGTGELFF,TGTGCCAGCAGTTTGTCGGGCGGCACCGGGGAGCTGTTTTTT
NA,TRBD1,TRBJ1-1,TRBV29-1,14,CSVPRQGLGSKAFF,TGCAGCGTCCCCAGACAGGGCTTGGGGTCTAAAGCTTTCTTT
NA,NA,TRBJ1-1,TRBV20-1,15,CSAREEGRRNTEAFF,TGCAGTGCTAGAGAGGAGGGCAGACGGAACACTGAAGCTTTCTTT
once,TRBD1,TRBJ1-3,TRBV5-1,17,CASSMDRTGFSGNTIYF,TGCGCCAGCAGCATGGATCGGACAGGATTCTCTGGAAACACCATATATTTT
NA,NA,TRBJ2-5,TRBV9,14,CASSVLEGPETQYF,TGTGCCAGCAGCGTTTTGGAGGGTCCGGAGACCCAGTACTTC
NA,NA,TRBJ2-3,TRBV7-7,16,CASSFSPEISTDTQYF,TGTGCTAGCAGCTTCTCGCCGGAGATCTCCACAGATACGCAGTATTTT
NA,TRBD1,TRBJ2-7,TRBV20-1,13,CSVPGQGVYEQYF,TGCAGTGTCCCGGGACAGGGGGTCTACGAGCAGTACTTC
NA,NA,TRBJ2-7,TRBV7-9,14,CASSITGGDNEQYF,TGTGCCAGCAGCATTACAGGGGGGGATAACGAGCAGTACTTC
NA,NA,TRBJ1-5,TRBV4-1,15,CASNQDQGWGQPQHF,TGCGCCAGCAACCAAGATCAAGGTTGGGGTCAGCCCCAGCATTTT
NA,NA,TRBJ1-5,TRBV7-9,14,CASSLGGVAQPQHF,TGTGCCAGCAGCTTAGGCGGGGTTGCTCAGCCCCAGCATTTT
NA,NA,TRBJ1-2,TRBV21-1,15,CASSKEGRVDYGYTF,TGTGCCAGCAGCAAAGAGGGCAGGGTGGACTATGGCTACACCTTC
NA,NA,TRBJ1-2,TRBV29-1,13,CSVPTGHNYGYTF,TGCAGCGTACCGACAGGACATAACTATGGCTACACCTTC
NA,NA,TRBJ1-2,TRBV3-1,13,CASSQGSNYGYTF,TGTGCCAGCAGCCAAGGATCTAACTATGGCTACACCTTC
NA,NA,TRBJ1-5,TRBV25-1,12,CASNDGNQPQHF,TGTGCCAGCAACGACGGTAATCAGCCCCAGCATTTT
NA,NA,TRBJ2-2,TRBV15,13,CATSRVTTGELFF,TGTGCCACCAGCAGAGTGACTACCGGGGAGCTGTTTTTT
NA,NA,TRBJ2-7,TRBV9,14,CASSFSYREYEQYF,TGTGCCAGCAGCTTCTCATACCGGGAGTACGAGCAGTACTTC
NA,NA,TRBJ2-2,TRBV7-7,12,CASSPVSGELFF,TGTGCTAGCAGCCCAGTGTCCGGGGAGCTGTTTTTT
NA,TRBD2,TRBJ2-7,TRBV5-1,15,CASSPPSGKRYEQYF,TGCGCCAGCAGCCCGCCGAGCGGGAAACGCTACGAGCAGTACTTC
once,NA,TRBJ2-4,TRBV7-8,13,CASSSELEDIQYF,TGTGCCAGCAGTTCAGAACTAGAGGACATTCAGTACTTC
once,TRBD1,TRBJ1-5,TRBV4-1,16,CASSQGQQGANQPQHF,TGCGCCAGCAGCCAGGGCCAACAGGGGGCAAATCAGCCCCAGCATTTT
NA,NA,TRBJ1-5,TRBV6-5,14,CASSYSGKHQPQHF,TGTGCCAGCAGTTACTCAGGGAAGCATCAGCCCCAGCATTTT
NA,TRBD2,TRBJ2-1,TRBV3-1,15,CASSLTSGRSNEQFF,TGTGCCAGCAGCCTTACTAGCGGGAGATCAAATGAGCAGTTCTTC
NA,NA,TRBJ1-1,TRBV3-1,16,CASSPRAAGTYGEAFF,TGTGCCAGCAGCCCTCGAGCAGCTGGGACGTATGGTGAAGCTTTCTTT
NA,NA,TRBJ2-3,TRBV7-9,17,CASSLDQGMTGTDTQYF,TGTGCCAGCAGCTTAGACCAGGGGATGACCGGCACAGATACGCAGTATTTT